This passage covers 22 T cell receptor beta chains from one sample sequenced in a study of early T cells in non-severe SARS-CoV-2 infection. TCRdb ran MiXCR on the 5' RACE reads and lists one entry per CDR3 protein. Of roughly 69,000 distinct CDR3 sequences in the sample, 10% were seen once. Sequences were derived from whole blood, sampled at baseline. These receptors all come from an adult who was a healthcare worker with PCR-confirmed SARS-CoV-2 infection or an uninfected control (not recorded which).

This chain connects TRBV19 to TRBJ2-7, with 9 bases fitting TRBD1. Germline loops: CDR1 LNHDA, CDR2 SQIVND (reference sequence). The V gene end was trimmed by 7 bases and the J gene end by 3 bases; junction bases not matched to a gene: 10. The CDR3 extends over 15 amino acids. In nucleotides, the CDR3 is TGTGCCAGTAACCCGACCGGGACAGGGCTCTACGAGCAGTACTTC. Encoded protein: CASNPTGTGLYEQYF.

V and J are TRBV7-9 and TRBJ2-3; TRBD2 might be the D (6 bases). The CDR3 contains 16 residues. Germline CDR1 SEHNR, CDR2 FQNEAQ (reference sequence). V dropped 4 bases and J dropped 2 bases, with 16 bases sitting between them. The CDR3 coding sequence is TGTGCCAGCAGCTCGGTAGGGGACTCAAACACAGATACGCAGTATTTT. Amino acids: CASSSVGDSNTDTQYF.

About this clonotype itself: A read error may be the cause here, since a much bigger clone is one base away. V gene TRBV27 combines with J gene TRBJ2-1, with D possibly TRBD2 on 5 matching bases. CDR1 is MNHEY, CDR2 SMNVEV, per germline (reference sequence). The CDR3 has 13 amino acids. The ends were cut back, 3 bases at V and 10 bases at J, with 13 bases in the middle. In nucleotides, the CDR3 is TGTGCCAGCAGTTTTGGATACGGGATCGAGCAGTTCTTC. Encoded protein: CASSFGYGIEQFF.

This clonotype was found a few times. The chain has TRBV5-1 and TRBJ2-1, with 8 nucleotides matching TRBD1. From germline, CDR1 is SGHRS and CDR2 YFSETQ. V was clipped by 4 bases and J by 2 bases; unmatched bases: 8. The CDR3 is 16 amino acids. CDR3 nucleotides: TGCGCCAGCAGCGTTCAGGGGGCTATTACCTACAATGAGCAGTTCTTC. It yields the protein CASSVQGAITYNEQFF. Full variable domain (rest looked up from reference TRBV5-1 and TRBJ2-1): KAGVTQTPRYLIKTRGQQVTLSCSPISGHRSVSWYQQTPGQGLQFLFEYFSETQRNKGNFPGRFSGRQFSNSRSEMNVSTLELGDSALYLCASSVQGAITYNEQFFGPGTRLTVL.

This clonotype was detected only a few times. V gene TRBV7-2 combines with J gene TRBJ1-4, with a tentative D call TRBD1 (5 bases). Germline values: CDR1 SGHTA, CDR2 FQGNSA. This CDR3 has 17 residues. V shed 5 bases and J shed 0 bases, with 16 bases lying between them. CDR3 residues: CASSLGRLGPTNEKLFF. CDR3 sequence (DNA): TGTGCCAGCAGCCTGGGACGTCTTGGGCCAACTAATGAAAAACTGTTTTTT.

This clonotype has more than one count but fewer than ten. This chain joins TRBV28 and TRBJ2-1; the D call may be TRBD1 or TRBD2 (6 bases each). The CDR3 runs 15 residues. The V gene's germline CDR1 is MDHEN and CDR2 SYDVKM. V lost 7 bases and J lost 5, with 18 bases in between. DNA of the CDR3: TGTGCCAGCATCGGAGGGGGGAGATTAGACAATGAGCAGTTCTTC. Its translation: CASIGGGRLDNEQFF.

This clonotype was picked up many times. The chain couples TRBV5-5 to TRBJ2-5, with a weak D call TRBD1 (6 bases). In germline, CDR1 is SGHKS, CDR2 YYEKEE (reference sequence). V gave up 1 base and J gave up 3 bases, with 16 bases separating them. The CDR3 runs to 16 residues. The CDR3 sequence: CASSLTPGASEETQYF. Here the CDR3 DNA reads TGTGCCAGCAGCTTGACACCAGGGGCTTCGGAAGAGACCCAGTACTTC.

The chain links TRBV28 to TRBJ2-3; the D gene is possibly TRBD2 (5 bases). Deletions cut 6 bases from V and 1 base from J, with 11 bases between. CDR3 length: 14 amino acids. Germline CDR1 and CDR2: MDHEN and SYDVKM. In DNA, the CDR3 is TGTGCCAGCAGCCGGGATTGGGGCACAGATACGCAGTATTTT. Residues: CASSRDWGTDTQYF.

This clonotype appeared a few times. The chain uses TRBV29-1 and TRBJ2-1; 7 nucleotides match TRBD1. The germline V gene has CDR1 SQVTM and CDR2 ANQGSEA. CDR3 length: 15 residues. Losses at the gene ends were 5 bases for V and 0 bases for J; bases not matched to a gene: 7. The CDR3 nucleotides are TGCAGCGTTCAGGGGGACCCGAGCTCCTACAATGAGCAGTTCTTC. The encoded protein is CSVQGDPSSYNEQFF.

The V gene is TRBV4-3, the J gene TRBJ2-1; D might be TRBD2 (6 bases). The CDR3 covers 13 residues. Germline CDR1 is LGHNA and CDR2 is YSLEER. V lost 1 base and J lost 9, with 10 bases in between. The CDR3 protein is CASSQARGIEQFF. As DNA, the CDR3 is TGCGCCAGCAGCCAAGCCCGGGGGATTGAGCAGTTCTTC.

Only a few counts were recorded for this clonotype. The gene calls are TRBV6-2 or TRBV6-3 and TRBJ1-2; TRBD1 is a possible D gene (6 bases). The CDR3 covers 14 residues. Germline-derived CDR1 and CDR2 are MNHEY and SVGEGT. Between the trimmed V and J ends, which lost 4 bases and 5 bases, there was a span of 14 bases. The chain's CDR3 is CASSSPGGRYGYTF. The CDR3 DNA follows: TGTGCCAGCAGTTCCCCCGGGGGCCGGTATGGCTACACCTTC.

This clonotype was seen many times. The chain joins TRBV19 to TRBJ1-5; the D gene is possibly TRBD1 (5 bases). Germline V gene lookup returns CDR1 LNHDA and CDR2 SQIVND (reference sequence). CDR3 length: 17 amino acids. Trimming pared 3 bases from V and 1 base from J, leaving 16 bases between. This chain's CDR3 is CASSIRLGQKSNQPQHF. DNA of the CDR3: TGTGCCAGTAGTATTCGTTTGGGGCAGAAGAGCAATCAGCCCCAGCATTTT.

This clonotype was counted only a few times. V gene TRBV28 combines with J gene TRBJ2-1; 8 positions agree with TRBD1. J was trimmed by 3 bases and V by 1 base; bases with no gene match: 5. In germline, CDR1 is MDHEN, CDR2 SYDVKM. This CDR3 contains 16 residues. This CDR3 reads CASSLYGTGIYNEQFF. The CDR3 nucleotides are TGTGCCAGCAGTTTATATGGGACAGGAATCTACAATGAGCAGTTCTTC.

Only a few counts were recorded for this clonotype. The gene calls are TRBV19 and TRBJ2-2; TRBD2 matches 8 bases. J was trimmed by 0 bases and V by 7 bases; bases with no gene match: 7. This CDR3 is 16 amino acids long. CDR1 and CDR2 (germline): LNHDA, SQIVND (reference sequence). CDR3 sequence: CASTASGSANTGELFF. The CDR3 nucleotides read TGTGCCAGTACGGCTAGCGGGTCCGCGAACACCGGGGAGCTGTTTTTT.

V gene TRBV5-5 combines with J gene TRBJ2-7, with 8 nucleotides matching TRBD2. CDR1 is SGHKS and CDR2 is YYEKEE in the germline V gene (reference sequence). The ends lost 6 bases at V and 5 bases at J; junction bases unmatched: 10. The CDR3 runs 14 residues. The CDR3 loop reads CASIGTRYPDEQYF. Here the CDR3 DNA reads TGTGCCAGCATCGGGACTAGATACCCTGACGAGCAGTACTTC. The whole variable domain, remainder taken from reference TRBV5-5 and TRBJ2-7, is DAGVTQSPTHLIKTRGQQVTLRCSPISGHKSVSWYQQVLGQGPQFIFQYYEKEERGRGNFPDRFSARQFPNYSSELNVNALLLGDSALYLCASIGTRYPDEQYFGPGTRLTVT.

This clonotype was observed a handful of times. This chain joins TRBV12-3 or TRBV12-4 and TRBJ2-2, with D hard to call. V lost 3 bases to trimming and J lost 7 bases, with 9 bases between them. The CDR3 runs 13 residues. This CDR3 is CASSFWVGGELFF. CDR3 nucleotide sequence: TGTGCCAGCAGTTTCTGGGTTGGCGGGGAGCTGTTTTTT.

This clonotype was seen ten or more times. The rearrangement joins TRBV29-1 to TRBJ2-2, with D unresolved. The CDR3 contains 14 residues. With 6 bases removed from V and 0 bases from J, the gap between germline ends came to 11 bases. Germline CDR1 SQVTM, CDR2 ANQGSEA. CDR3 sequence: CSVRRHPNTGELFF. CDR3 DNA sequence: TGCAGCGTACGCCGTCACCCGAACACCGGGGAGCTGTTTTTT.

The rearrangement uses TRBV5-4 and TRBJ2-7; 9 nucleotides agree with TRBD2. V dropped 4 bases and J dropped 1; count of bases not matched to a gene: 9. This CDR3 has 16 amino acids. CDR1 is SGHNT, CDR2 YYREEE, per germline (reference sequence). CDR3 loop: CASSGALAGLSYEQYF. The CDR3 DNA is TGTGCCAGCAGCGGGGCTCTAGCGGGATTATCCTACGAGCAGTACTTC.

This clonotype came up many times. The chain has TRBV5-1 and TRBJ1-1; weak D call: TRBD1 (5 bases). CDR3 length: 14 residues. Trimming shortened V by 0 bases and J by 3 bases, and 9 bases separated the two germline ends. Per germline, CDR1 SGHRS and CDR2 YFSETQ. The CDR3 protein is CASSLEGPDTEAFF. The CDR3 nucleotides read TGCGCCAGCAGCTTGGAGGGGCCGGACACTGAAGCTTTCTTT. The entire variable domain, with the rest obtained from reference TRBV5-1 and TRBJ1-1, is as follows: KAGVTQTPRYLIKTRGQQVTLSCSPISGHRSVSWYQQTPGQGLQFLFEYFSETQRNKGNFPGRFSGRQFSNSRSEMNVSTLELGDSALYLCASSLEGPDTEAFFGQGTRLTVV.

This clonotype has a count of ten or more. Here the CDR3 reads CASSQELAGAYEQYF. The CDR3 nucleotides are TGTGCCAGCAGCCAAGAACTAGCGGGAGCCTACGAGCAGTACTTC. The rearrangement joins TRBV4-2 to TRBJ2-7; 11 bases align to TRBD2. Per the germline V gene, CDR1 is LGHNA and CDR2 is YNFKEQ. The CDR3 consists of 15 residues. V was clipped by 0 bases and J by 2 bases; unmatched bases: 0.

This clonotype showed up many times. The chain joins TRBV15 to TRBJ1-2, with a weak D call TRBD1 (6 bases). Germline values: CDR1 LNHNV, CDR2 YYDKDF (reference sequence). The CDR3 length is 16 residues. V lost 0 bases and J lost 4, with 15 bases in between. The CDR3 is CATSRDRPDRIYGYTF. The CDR3 nucleotides read TGTGCCACCAGCAGAGATCGTCCGGACAGAATCTATGGCTACACCTTC.

The genes are TRBV28 and TRBJ2-1; D is undetermined. Per the germline V gene, CDR1 is MDHEN and CDR2 is SYDVKM. The V and J ends lost 1 base and 13 bases respectively, with 17 bases between them. The CDR3 has 14 amino acids. The CDR3 sequence is CASSLYIGRKFQFF. CDR3 bases: TGTGCCAGCAGTTTATACATAGGGCGTAAGTTCCAGTTCTTC.